This entry describes one T cell receptor (beta chain). PCR amplification relied on 60 Vbeta primers (plus 13 Jbeta primers). Sequencing used immunoSEQ multiplex PCR; TCRdb keeps in-frame clones, though not all of them. The sample consists of about 96,000 clones, 70% to 85% of them appearing once. The CDR3 spans 14 residues. Germline assignment: CDR1 WSHSY and CDR2 SAAADI. The junction had 8 bases not matched to a gene; V was cut back by 5 bases and J by 8 bases. These data come from a study of cytomegalovirus exposure and HLA in healthy donors. The clonotype comes from a man aged 25-45 years in good health and CMV-seronegative. The source material was PBMCs. The chain uses TRBV10-2 and TRBJ2-1; 8 positions match TRBD1. In DNA, the CDR3 is TGCGCCAGCAGTCTCTGGACAGGGCGCGATGAGCAGTTCTTC. Encoded protein: CASSLWTGRDEQFF.